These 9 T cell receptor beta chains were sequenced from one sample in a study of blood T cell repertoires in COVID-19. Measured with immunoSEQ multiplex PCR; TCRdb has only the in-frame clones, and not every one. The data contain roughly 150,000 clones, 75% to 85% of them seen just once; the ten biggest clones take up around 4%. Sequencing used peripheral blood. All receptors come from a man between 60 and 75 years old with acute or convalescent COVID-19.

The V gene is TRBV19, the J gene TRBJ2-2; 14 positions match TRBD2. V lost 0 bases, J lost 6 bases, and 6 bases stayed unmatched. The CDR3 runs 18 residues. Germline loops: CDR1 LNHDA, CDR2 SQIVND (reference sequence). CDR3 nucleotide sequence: TGTGCCAGTAGTATAGAGGCCGGGACTAGCGGGAGTTCCGGGGAGCTGTTTTTT. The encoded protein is CASSIEAGTSGSSGELFF.

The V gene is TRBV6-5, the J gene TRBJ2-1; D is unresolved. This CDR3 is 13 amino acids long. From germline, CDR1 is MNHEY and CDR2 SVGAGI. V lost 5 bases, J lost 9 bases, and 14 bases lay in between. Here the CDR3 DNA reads TGTGCCAGCAGTAGATCCCTAGACTTTGAGCAGTTCTTC. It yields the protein CASSRSLDFEQFF.

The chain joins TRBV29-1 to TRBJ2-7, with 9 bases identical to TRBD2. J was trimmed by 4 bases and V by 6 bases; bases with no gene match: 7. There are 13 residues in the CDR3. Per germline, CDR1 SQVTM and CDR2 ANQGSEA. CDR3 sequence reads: CSVTGTSPYEQYF. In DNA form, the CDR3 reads TGCAGCGTAACCGGGACTAGCCCGTACGAGCAGTACTTC.

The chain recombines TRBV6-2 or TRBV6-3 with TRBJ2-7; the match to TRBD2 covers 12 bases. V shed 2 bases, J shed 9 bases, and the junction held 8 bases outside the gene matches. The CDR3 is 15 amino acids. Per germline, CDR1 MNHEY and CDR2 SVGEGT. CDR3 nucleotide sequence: TGTGCCAGCAGTTACCGGACTAGCGGGATAGGCGGGCAGTACTTC. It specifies CASSYRTSGIGGQYF.

CDR3 loop: CASSRGWGFNNEQFF. CDR3 sequence (DNA): TGTGCCAGCAGTAGGGGGTGGGGCTTTAACAATGAGCAGTTCTTC. The rearrangement links TRBV6-2 or TRBV6-3 to TRBJ2-1; the D gene is possibly TRBD1 (6 bases). V dropped 5 bases and J dropped 5 bases, with 16 bases sitting between them. There are 15 residues in the CDR3. Germline V gene lookup returns CDR1 MNHEY and CDR2 SVGEGT.

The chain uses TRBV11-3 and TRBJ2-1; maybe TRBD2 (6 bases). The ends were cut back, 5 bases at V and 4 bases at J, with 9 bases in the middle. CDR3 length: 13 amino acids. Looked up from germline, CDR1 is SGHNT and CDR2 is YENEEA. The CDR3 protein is CASSRTIYNEQFF. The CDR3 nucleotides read TGTGCCAGCAGCCGGACTATTTACAATGAGCAGTTCTTC.

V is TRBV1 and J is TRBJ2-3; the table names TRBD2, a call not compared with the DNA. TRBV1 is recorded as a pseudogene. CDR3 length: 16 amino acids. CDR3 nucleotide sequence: TGCACCAGCAGCCAAGAGGGTATGAGGCTGAGAGATACGCAGTATTTT. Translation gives CTSSQEGMRLRDTQYF.

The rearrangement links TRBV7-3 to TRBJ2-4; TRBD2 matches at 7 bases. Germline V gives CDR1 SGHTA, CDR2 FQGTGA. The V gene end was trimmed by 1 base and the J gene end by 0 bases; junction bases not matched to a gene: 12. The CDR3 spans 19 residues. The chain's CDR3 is CASSLNPLGAGLAKNIQYF. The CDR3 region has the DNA TGTGCCAGCAGCTTAAACCCCCTAGGAGCGGGGCTAGCCAAAAACATTCAGTACTTC.

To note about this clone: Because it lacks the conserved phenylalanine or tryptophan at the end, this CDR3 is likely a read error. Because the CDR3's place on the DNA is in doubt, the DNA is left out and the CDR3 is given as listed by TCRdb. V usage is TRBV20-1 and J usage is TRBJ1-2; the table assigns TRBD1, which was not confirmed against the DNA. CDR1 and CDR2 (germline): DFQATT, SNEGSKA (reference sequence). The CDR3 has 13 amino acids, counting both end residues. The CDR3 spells CSASSGHGSGDTI.